This entry describes one TCR beta chain. Isolating PBMCs gave at least 6.5 million of these cells per sample. Alongside a J-beta primer mix, a sample-barcoded 5' primer served in a second PCR lasting 7 to 11 cycles. Through a template-switch adaptor with 12 random nucleotides, each cDNA molecule received a tag. Using its own MiXCR run on the 5' RACE reads, TCRdb lists one record per CDR3 protein. The table records about 640,000 distinct CDR3 sequences, around 54% of them present only once. These data belong to a study of blood T cells in healthy people across ages. Trimming took off 2 bases at V and 0 bases at J, with 13 bases between the two ends. CDR3 length: 16 amino acids. CDR1 MGHRA and CDR2 YSYEKL come from the germline V gene.

Sequencing was done on a sample of blood. The TCR sequence derives from a man aged 55 to 69 in good health. The V gene is TRBV4-1, the J gene TRBJ1-2; D gene ambiguous. The CDR3 nucleotides are TGCGCCAGCAGCCAACCACTAGGTACCACTAACTATGGCTACACCTTC. Residues: CASSQPLGTTNYGYTF.